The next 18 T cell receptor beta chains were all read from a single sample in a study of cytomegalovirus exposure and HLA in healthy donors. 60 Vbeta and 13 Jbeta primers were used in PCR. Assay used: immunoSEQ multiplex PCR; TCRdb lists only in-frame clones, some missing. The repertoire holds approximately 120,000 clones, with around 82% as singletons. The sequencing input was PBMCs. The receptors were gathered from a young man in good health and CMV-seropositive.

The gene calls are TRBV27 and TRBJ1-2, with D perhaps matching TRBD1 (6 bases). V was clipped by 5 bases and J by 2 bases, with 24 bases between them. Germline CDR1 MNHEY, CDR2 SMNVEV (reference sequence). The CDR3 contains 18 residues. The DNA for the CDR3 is TGTGCCAGCAGTACTTCTTTGCCCTCAGGGGATGGGAACTATGGCTACACCTTC. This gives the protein CASSTSLPSGDGNYGYTF.

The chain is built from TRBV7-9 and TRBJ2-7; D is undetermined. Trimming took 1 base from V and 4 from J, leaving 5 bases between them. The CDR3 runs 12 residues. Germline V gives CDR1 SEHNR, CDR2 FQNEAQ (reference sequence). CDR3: CASSLVVYEQYF. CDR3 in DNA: TGTGCCAGCAGCTTAGTAGTATACGAGCAGTACTTC.

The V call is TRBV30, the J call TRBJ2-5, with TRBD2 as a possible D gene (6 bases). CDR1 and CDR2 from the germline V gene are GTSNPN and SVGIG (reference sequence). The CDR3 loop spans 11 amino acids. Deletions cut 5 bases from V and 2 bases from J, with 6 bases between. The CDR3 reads CAWGLQETQYF. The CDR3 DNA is TGTGCCTGGGGACTACAAGAGACCCAGTACTTC.

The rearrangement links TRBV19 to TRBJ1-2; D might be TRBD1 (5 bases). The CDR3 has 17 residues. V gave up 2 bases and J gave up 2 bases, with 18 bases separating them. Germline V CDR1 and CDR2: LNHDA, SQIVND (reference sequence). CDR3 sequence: CASSITDKGETNYGYTF. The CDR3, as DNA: TGTGCCAGTAGTATAACGGACAAGGGTGAGACGAACTATGGCTACACCTTC.

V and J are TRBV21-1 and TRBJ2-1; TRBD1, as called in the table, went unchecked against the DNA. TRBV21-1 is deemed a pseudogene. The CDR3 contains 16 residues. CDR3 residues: CASSKVGQRLNNEQFF. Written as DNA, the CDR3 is TGTGCCAGCAGCAAAGTGGGGCAAAGACTTAACAATGAGCAGTTCTTC.

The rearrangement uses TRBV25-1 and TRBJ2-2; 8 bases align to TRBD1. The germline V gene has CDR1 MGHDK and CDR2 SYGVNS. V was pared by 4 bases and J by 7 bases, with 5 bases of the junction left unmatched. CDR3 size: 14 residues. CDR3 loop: CASSVTGEDGELFF. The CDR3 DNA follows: TGTGCCAGCAGTGTGACAGGGGAGGACGGGGAGCTGTTTTTT.

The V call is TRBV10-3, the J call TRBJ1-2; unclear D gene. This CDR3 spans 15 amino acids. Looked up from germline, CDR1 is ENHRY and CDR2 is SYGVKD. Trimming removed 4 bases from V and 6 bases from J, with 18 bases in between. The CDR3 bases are TGTGCCATCAGTGCTGTACAGAAAATGGATGATGGCTACACCTTC. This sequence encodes CAISAVQKMDDGYTF.

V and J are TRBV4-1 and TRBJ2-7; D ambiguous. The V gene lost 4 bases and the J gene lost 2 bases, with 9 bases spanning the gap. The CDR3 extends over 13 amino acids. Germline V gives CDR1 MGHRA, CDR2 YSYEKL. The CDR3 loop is CASSPTQTYEQYF. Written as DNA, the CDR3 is TGCGCCAGCAGCCCGACACAAACCTACGAGCAGTACTTC.

CDR3 coding DNA: TGTGCCAGCAGCCTTGGAGCTTACTATGGCTACACCTTC. Its protein product is CASSLGAYYGYTF. This sequence joins TRBV13 and TRBJ1-2, with D hard to call. The CDR3 is 13 residues long. V lost 5 bases and J lost 3, with 10 bases in between. CDR1 and CDR2 from the germline V gene are PRHDT and FYEKMQ (reference sequence).

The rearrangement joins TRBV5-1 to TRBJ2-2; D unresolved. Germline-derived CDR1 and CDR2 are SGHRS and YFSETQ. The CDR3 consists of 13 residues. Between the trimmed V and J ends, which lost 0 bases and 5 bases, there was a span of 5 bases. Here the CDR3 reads CASSLVGTGELFF. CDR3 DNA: TGCGCCAGCAGCTTGGTCGGGACCGGGGAGCTGTTTTTT.

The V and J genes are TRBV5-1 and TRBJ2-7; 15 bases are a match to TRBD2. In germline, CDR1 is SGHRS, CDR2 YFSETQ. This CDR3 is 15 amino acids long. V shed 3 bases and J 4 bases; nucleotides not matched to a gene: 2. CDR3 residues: CASSSGLAGGYEQYF. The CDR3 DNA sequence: TGCGCCAGCAGCTCGGGACTAGCGGGAGGATACGAGCAGTACTTC.

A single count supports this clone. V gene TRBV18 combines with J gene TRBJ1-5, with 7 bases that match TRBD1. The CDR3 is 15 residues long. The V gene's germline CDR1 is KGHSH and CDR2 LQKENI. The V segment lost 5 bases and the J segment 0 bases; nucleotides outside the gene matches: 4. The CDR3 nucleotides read TGTGCCAGCTCATTCGGACAGGTTAGCAATCAGCCCCAGCATTTT. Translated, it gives CASSFGQVSNQPQHF.

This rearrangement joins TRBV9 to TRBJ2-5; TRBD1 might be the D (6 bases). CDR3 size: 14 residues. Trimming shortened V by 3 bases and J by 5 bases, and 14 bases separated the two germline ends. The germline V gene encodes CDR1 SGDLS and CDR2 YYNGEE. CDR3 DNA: TGTGCCAGCAGCGCGACAGGCTTTCGGGAGACCCAGTACTTC. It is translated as CASSATGFRETQYF.

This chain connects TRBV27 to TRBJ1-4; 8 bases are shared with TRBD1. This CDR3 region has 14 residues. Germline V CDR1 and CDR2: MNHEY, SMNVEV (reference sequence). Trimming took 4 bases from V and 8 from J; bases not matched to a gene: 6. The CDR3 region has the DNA TGTGCCAGCAGTTCCCCAGGGGGCGGAGAAAAACTGTTTTTT. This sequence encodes CASSSPGGGEKLFF.

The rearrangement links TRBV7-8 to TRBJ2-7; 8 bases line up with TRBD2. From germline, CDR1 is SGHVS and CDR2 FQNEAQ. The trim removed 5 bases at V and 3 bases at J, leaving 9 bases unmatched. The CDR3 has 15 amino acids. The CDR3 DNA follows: TGTGCCAGCAGCCCAGCCAGCGGGAGTCTCTACGAGCAGTACTTC. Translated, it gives CASSPASGSLYEQYF.

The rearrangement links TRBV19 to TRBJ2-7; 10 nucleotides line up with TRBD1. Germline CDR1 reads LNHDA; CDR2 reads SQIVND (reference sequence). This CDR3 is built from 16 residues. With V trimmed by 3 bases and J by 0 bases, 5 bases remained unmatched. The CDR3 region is CASSMLGQGNSYEQYF. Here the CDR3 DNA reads TGTGCCAGTAGTATGTTGGGACAGGGGAACTCCTACGAGCAGTACTTC.

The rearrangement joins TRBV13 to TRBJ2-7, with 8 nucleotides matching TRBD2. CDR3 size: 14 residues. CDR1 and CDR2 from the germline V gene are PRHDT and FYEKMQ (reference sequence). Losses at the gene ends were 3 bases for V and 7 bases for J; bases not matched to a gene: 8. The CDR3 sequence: CASSFSGTGGEQYF. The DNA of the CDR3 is TGTGCCAGCAGCTTTAGCGGGACTGGGGGGGAGCAGTACTTC.

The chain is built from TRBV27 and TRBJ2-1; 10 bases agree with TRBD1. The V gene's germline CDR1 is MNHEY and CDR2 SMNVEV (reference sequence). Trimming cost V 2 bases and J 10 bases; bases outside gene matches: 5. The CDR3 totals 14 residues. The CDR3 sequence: CASSLGTGVWEQFF. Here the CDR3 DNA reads TGTGCCAGCAGTTTAGGGACAGGGGTTTGGGAGCAGTTCTTC.